This T cell receptor beta chain came from a study of blood T cells in healthy people across ages. Donors were healthy Caucasian individuals from Russia aged roughly 6 to 95. The CDR3 loop spans 15 amino acids. Deletions cut 1 base from V and 3 bases from J, with 9 bases between. Germline-derived CDR1 and CDR2 are LGHDT and YNNKEL (reference sequence). This clonotype was recorded a few times. Its antigen is not known. A J-beta primer mix and a sample-barcoded 5' primer were used in a second PCR of about 7 to 11 cycles. Every cDNA molecule carried a tag from a template-switch adaptor bearing 12 random nucleotides. TCRdb ran MiXCR on the 5' RACE reads and lists one entry per CDR3 protein. Altogether about a million distinct CDR3 sequences are present, just over 50% being singletons, with the ten largest covering about a fifth. Study-wide results and limits: A roughly linear age-dependent decrease characterized TCR beta diversity per million T cells. Leaving the PBMCs unsorted stopped any conclusive comparison of naive versus antigen-experienced cells.

This clonotype originated in a woman in her sixties or seventies in good health. Sequenced: blood. V and J are TRBV3-1 and TRBJ1-4, with a weak D call TRBD1 (5 bases). The CDR3 DNA is TGTGCCAGCAGCCAAGGGGGCGCAGCTAATGAAAAACTGTTTTTT. Residues: CASSQGGAANEKLFF. Based on the CDR3 plus reference TRBV3-1 and TRBJ1-4, the full variable domain is DTAVSQTPKYLVTQMGNDKSIKCEQNLGHDTMYWYKQDSKKFLKIMFSYNNKELIINETVPNRFSPKSPDKAHLNLHINSLELGDSAVYFCASSQGGAANEKLFFGSGTQLSVL.